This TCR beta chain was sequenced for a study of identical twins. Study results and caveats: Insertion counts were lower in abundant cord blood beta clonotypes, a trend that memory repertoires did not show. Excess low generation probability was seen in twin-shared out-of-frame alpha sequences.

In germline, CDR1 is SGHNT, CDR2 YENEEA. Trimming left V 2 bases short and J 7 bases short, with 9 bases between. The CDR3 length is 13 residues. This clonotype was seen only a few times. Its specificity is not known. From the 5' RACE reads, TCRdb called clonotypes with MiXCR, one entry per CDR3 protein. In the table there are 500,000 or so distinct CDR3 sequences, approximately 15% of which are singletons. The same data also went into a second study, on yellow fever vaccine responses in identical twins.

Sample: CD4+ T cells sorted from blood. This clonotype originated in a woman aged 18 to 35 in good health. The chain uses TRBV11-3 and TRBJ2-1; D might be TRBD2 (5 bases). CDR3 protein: CASSLTRENEQFF. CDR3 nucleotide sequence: TGTGCCAGCAGCTTAACACGGGAAAATGAGCAGTTCTTC.